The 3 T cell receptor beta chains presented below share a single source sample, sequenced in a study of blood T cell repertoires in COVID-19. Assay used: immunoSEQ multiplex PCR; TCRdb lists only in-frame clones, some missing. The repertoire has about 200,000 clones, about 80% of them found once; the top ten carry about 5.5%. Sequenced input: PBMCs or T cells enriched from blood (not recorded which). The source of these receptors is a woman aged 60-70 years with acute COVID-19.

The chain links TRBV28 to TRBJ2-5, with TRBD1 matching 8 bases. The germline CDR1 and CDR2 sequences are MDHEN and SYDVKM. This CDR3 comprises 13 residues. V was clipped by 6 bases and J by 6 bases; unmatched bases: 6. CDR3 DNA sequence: TGTGCCAGCAGGCCAGGGGGCGCCCAGACCCAGTACTTC. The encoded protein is CASRPGGAQTQYF. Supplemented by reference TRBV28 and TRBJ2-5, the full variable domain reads DVKVTQSSRYLVKRTGEKVFLECVQDMDHENMFWYRQDPGLGLRLIYFSYDVKMKEKGDIPEGYSVSREKKERFSLILESASTNQTSMYLCASRPGGAQTQYFGPGTRLLVL.

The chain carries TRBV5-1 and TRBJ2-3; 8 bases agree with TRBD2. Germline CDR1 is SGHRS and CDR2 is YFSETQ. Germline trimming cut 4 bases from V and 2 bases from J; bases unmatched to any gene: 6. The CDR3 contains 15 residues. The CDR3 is CASSTTSAHTDTQYF. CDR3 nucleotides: TGCGCCAGCAGCACGACTAGCGCGCACACAGATACGCAGTATTTT.

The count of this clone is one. The CDR3 sequence: CASSVDRNEKLFF. CDR3 nucleotides: TGTGCCAGCAGCGTAGACAGAAATGAAAAACTGTTTTTT. The V call is TRBV9, the J call TRBJ1-4; D unclear. In germline, CDR1 is SGDLS, CDR2 YYNGEE. The CDR3 length is 13 residues. V lost 0 bases to trimming and J lost 5 bases, with 5 bases between them.